Sequencing of this T cell receptor (beta chain) was carried out in a study of CD8 T cells in Susac syndrome. This clonotype occurred once. Each multiple sclerosis control was a treatment-naive patient with relapsing-remitting disease that was either stable or active. TEMRA cells were FACS-enriched, unlike CD8+ and CD4+ T cells, which were negatively isolated. RNA amounts of roughly 0.45 to 1 ug underwent reverse transcription with random hexamers. It was immunoSEQ multiplex PCR that amplified TCR beta CDR3 across 54 Vbeta and 13 Jbeta. Via MiXCR, TCRdb re-called the immunoSEQ multiplex PCR reads, giving one row per CDR3 protein. The table records 150,000 or so distinct CDR3 sequences, around 95% of them present only once. Trimming cost V 6 bases and J 8 bases, with 19 bases left between them. The CDR3 covers 14 residues.

The specimen sequenced was CD8+ T cells from PBMCs. This chain joins TRBV12-3 or TRBV12-4 and TRBJ1-1; tentative D call: TRBD1 (6 bases). The receptor's source is a human donor with multiple sclerosis. CDR3 coding DNA: TGTGCCAGCAGATACCTTAGGGGGACCACGGAAGCTTTCTTT. Translation gives CASRYLRGTTEAFF.